The clone carrying this T cell receptor beta chain was seen only a few times. What it binds is not known. These data are taken from a study of T cell repertoires in cytomegalovirus infection. Overall study context: Use of recently identified HLA-C-restricted and well-studied HLA-B-restricted CMV epitopes was part of the study. Public TCR beta signatures were indicative of both CMV infection and a matching HLA type. Findings of the study overall: HLA-C-restricted CMV-specific TCR beta clonotypes were dominant in the ex vivo response. Public TCR beta family frequency separated CMV-and-HLA carriers, including in an independent cohort.

Trimming took 0 bases from V and 2 from J; bases not matched to a gene: 3. CDR1 and CDR2 (germline): MNHNY, SVGAGI (reference sequence). The CDR3 is 16 residues long. Via MiXCR, TCRdb re-called the reads, giving one row per CDR3 protein. Seen here are around 900,000 distinct CDR3 sequences, less than 35% observed once, and the top ten hold roughly 13%. The chain combines TRBV6-6 with TRBJ1-2, with 10 bases fitting TRBD1. The sequence was obtained from a human donor in good health (CMV status not recorded). Some clones in this sample may be carry-over from other donors' samples. Material: cultured CD8+ T cells from PBMCs, obtained from culture after CMV antigen stimulation. This CDR3 reads CASSYSPTGGNYGYTF. CDR3 DNA sequence: TGTGCCAGCAGTTACTCTCCGACAGGGGGCAACTATGGCTACACCTTC.